This passage covers 27 T cell receptor beta chains from one sample sequenced in a study of human T cells and chemical hapten exposure. RNA extraction used unfractionated whole blood as the source of total RNA. TCRdb analysed the 5' RACE reads with MiXCR anew, one entry per CDR3 protein. Of fewer than 150,000 distinct CDR3 sequences in the sample, approximately 20% were seen once. Source of these receptors: a human donor in good health.

The J gene is TRBJ2-5, the V gene TRBV6-5; 11 bases agree with TRBD2. V gave up 0 bases and J gave up 5 bases; unmatched junction bases: 2. Germline V gene lookup returns CDR1 MNHEY and CDR2 SVGAGI. CDR3 length: 15 residues. The CDR3 DNA reads as TGTGCCAGCAGTTACTCTAGCGGGAGGGGGGAGACCCAGTACTTC. Translated: CASSYSSGRGETQYF.

V and J are TRBV28 and TRBJ1-1; D unclear. The V end lost 10 bases, the J end lost 1 base, and 22 bases lay between the germline ends. This CDR3 has 16 residues. From germline, CDR1 is MDHEN and CDR2 SYDVKM. The CDR3 region is CAIDRAFRRTNTEAFF. In nucleotides, the CDR3 is TGTGCCATCGACCGGGCTTTTAGACGGACGAACACTGAAGCTTTCTTT. Using reference TRBV28 and TRBJ1-1 for the parts outside the CDR3, the full variable domain is DVKVTQSSRYLVKRTGEKVFLECVQDMDHENMFWYRQDPGLGLRLIYFSYDVKMKEKGDIPEGYSVSREKKERFSLILESASTNQTSMYLCAIDRAFRRTNTEAFFGQGTRLTVV.

This clonotype was counted a few times. This chain connects TRBV6-5 to TRBJ1-2, with 8 bases matching TRBD1. Germline assignment: CDR1 MNHEY and CDR2 SVGAGI. V gave up 10 bases and J gave up 3 bases; unmatched junction bases: 13. The CDR3 has 15 amino acids. Here the CDR3 DNA reads TGTGCCACCTTACCCTGGACAGGGAGTGACTATGGCTACACCTTC. Its translation: CATLPWTGSDYGYTF.

J is TRBJ2-3 and V is TRBV5-1; TRBD2 might be the D (6 bases). V shed 0 bases and J shed 3 bases, with 8 bases lying between them. The CDR3 sequence is 14 residues long. The germline V gene encodes CDR1 SGHRS and CDR2 YFSETQ. The DNA of the CDR3 is TGCGCCAGCAGCTTGGGGCTAGCGACAGATACGCAGTATTTT. It is translated as CASSLGLATDTQYF.

This clonotype was found a few times. The chain carries TRBV12-3 or TRBV12-4 and TRBJ1-1; D remains unclear. Trimming stripped 2 bases from V and 5 bases from J, with 9 bases between. The CDR3 is 13 residues long. CDR3 DNA: TGTGCCAGCAGTTTACCACCCGGGACTGAAGCTTTCTTT. Encoded protein: CASSLPPGTEAFF.

This clonotype has just a few counts. Here the CDR3 reads CAWSQDRGLVDTQYF. The CDR3 bases are TGTGCCTGGAGTCAGGACAGGGGGCTCGTAGATACGCAGTATTTT. This chain links TRBV30 with TRBJ2-3, with 11 bases identical to TRBD1. This CDR3 is built from 15 residues. Germline CDR1 GTSNPN, CDR2 SVGIG (reference sequence). The V gene end was trimmed by 2 bases and the J gene end by 5 bases; junction bases not matched to a gene: 6.

This clonotype was seen at least ten times. The chain uses TRBV4-1 and TRBJ1-2; D is possibly TRBD1 (5 bases). The V gene's germline CDR1 is MGHRA and CDR2 YSYEKL. V shed 6 bases and J shed 4 bases, with 21 bases lying between them. This CDR3 comprises 16 residues. Written as DNA, the CDR3 is TGCGCCAGCAGTCAACCCGCCGGGGGTAGGAGCTATGGCTACACCTTC. This translates into CASSQPAGGRSYGYTF.

This clonotype was observed a few times. The rearrangement joins TRBV3-1 to TRBJ2-3; possibly TRBD2 for D (6 bases). Germline loops: CDR1 LGHDT, CDR2 YNNKEL (reference sequence). The CDR3 is 16 amino acids. V lost 4 bases, J lost 4 bases, and 18 bases lay in between. The CDR3 DNA reads TGTGCCAGCAGCCCCTGGGGACTTCCCGTCCCAGATACGCAGTATTTT. It specifies CASSPWGLPVPDTQYF.

V gene TRBV12-3 or TRBV12-4 combines with J gene TRBJ2-3; D remains ambiguous. Trimming removed 4 bases from V and 2 bases from J, with 16 bases in between. The CDR3 is made up of 16 amino acids. This chain's CDR3 is CASSSQEGLTTDTQYF. The CDR3 DNA follows: TGTGCCAGCAGTTCCCAGGAAGGCCTTACCACAGATACGCAGTATTTT.

This clonotype was counted between two and nine times. The chain joins TRBV9 to TRBJ1-1, with unresolved D. V was clipped by 0 bases and J by 2 bases, with 11 bases between them. Germline CDR1 reads SGDLS; CDR2 reads YYNGEE. This CDR3 is built from 15 residues. The DNA of the CDR3 is TGTGCCAGCAGCGTAGCTTCAGAGCCTAACACTGAAGCTTTCTTT. The encoded protein is CASSVASEPNTEAFF.

The genes are TRBV7-2 and TRBJ2-3; perhaps D is TRBD1 or TRBD2 (6 bases each). The V end was cut by 5 bases, the J end by 6 bases, with 18 bases between. The CDR3 runs 15 residues. Germline V gives CDR1 SGHTA, CDR2 FQGNSA. CDR3 in DNA: TGTGCCAGCAGCCCGCAGAGGGGGGTGCAGGATACGCAGTATTTT. It codes for CASSPQRGVQDTQYF. The entire variable domain, with the rest obtained from reference TRBV7-2 and TRBJ2-3, is as follows: GAGVSQSPSNKVTEKGKDVELRCDPISGHTALYWYRQSLGQGLEFLIYFQGNSAPDKSGLPSDRFSAERTGGSVSTLTIQRTQQEDSAVYLCASSPQRGVQDTQYFGPGTRLTVL.

The CDR3 region has the DNA TGTGCCAGCAGCCAAGGTAATGGCGGACAGGGAAGCTATGGCTACACCTTC. Amino acids: CASSQGNGGQGSYGYTF. V is TRBV3-1 and J is TRBJ1-2, with 8 positions matching TRBD1. The CDR3 has 17 residues. CDR1 LGHDT and CDR2 YNNKEL come from the germline V gene (reference sequence). The V segment lost 1 base and the J segment 4 bases; nucleotides outside the gene matches: 11.

This clonotype was found a few times. The chain combines TRBV3-1 with TRBJ1-6; 10 bases are a match to TRBD1. There are 15 residues in the CDR3. The V gene end was trimmed by 2 bases and the J gene end by 8 bases; junction bases not matched to a gene: 3. Germline CDR1 LGHDT, CDR2 YNNKEL (reference sequence). The CDR3 DNA is TGTGCCAGCAGCCAAACCGGACAGGGGGATTCACCCCTCCACTTT. The encoded protein is CASSQTGQGDSPLHF.

The J gene is TRBJ1-5, the V gene TRBV11-2; the D gene is possibly TRBD1 (6 bases). Germline CDR1 and CDR2: SGHAT and FQNNGV. Trimming removed 3 bases from V and 3 bases from J, with 12 bases in between. This CDR3 contains 15 residues. CDR3 residues: CASSFSTGFNQPQHF. The CDR3 nucleotides read TGTGCCAGCAGCTTCAGTACAGGGTTCAATCAGCCCCAGCATTTT.

The V call is TRBV6-6, the J call TRBJ2-5; TRBD1 matches 10 bases. The CDR3 contains 14 residues. Germline lookup yields CDR1 MNHNY and CDR2 SVGAGI (reference sequence). Unmatched junction bases numbered 5, after V lost 6 bases and J lost 4 bases. The CDR3 DNA reads as TGTGCCAGCAGGGGACAGGGGCGGGGAGAGACCCAGTACTTC. It translates to CASRGQGRGETQYF.

V is TRBV7-8 and J is TRBJ2-7; the D is unclear. Germline V lookup: CDR1 SGHVS, CDR2 FQNEAQ. CDR3 length equals 14 residues. Trimming removed 4 bases at V and 7 bases at J, with 17 bases between. The CDR3 nucleotides read TGTGCCAGCAGCTCGTCTACAGTCCGTGGGGAGCAGTACTTC. As protein: CASSSSTVRGEQYF.

There are a few counts of this clonotype. The chain combines TRBV5-1 with TRBJ2-5, with 9 nucleotides matching TRBD2. V trimming: 1 base; J trimming: 5 bases; junction bases outside the gene matches: 3. The CDR3 has 14 amino acids. The germline gives CDR1 SGHRS, CDR2 YFSETQ. CDR3 sequence reads: CASSLSSGDETQYF. For the CDR3, the DNA is TGCGCCAGCAGCTTGTCTAGCGGGGACGAGACCCAGTACTTC.

This rearrangement joins TRBV27 to TRBJ1-6, with TRBD1 matching 11 bases. The germline gives CDR1 MNHEY, CDR2 SMNVEV (reference sequence). The V gene end was trimmed by 6 bases and the J gene end by 9 bases; junction bases not matched to a gene: 13. The CDR3 runs to 17 residues. In DNA form, the CDR3 reads TGTGCCAGCAGCCGAGGACAGGGGGCGGACTGGAGTTCACCCCTCCACTTT. Protein product: CASSRGQGADWSSPLHF.

This clonotype was picked up a small number of times. This chain uses TRBV28 with TRBJ2-4; possibly TRBD1 for D (6 bases). Germline lookup yields CDR1 MDHEN and CDR2 SYDVKM. The V and J ends lost 6 bases and 4 bases respectively, with 16 bases between them. The CDR3 consists of 15 residues. Written as DNA, the CDR3 is TGTGCCAGCAGACTCTCTTGGACAGAGAAAAACATTCAGTACTTC. It specifies CASRLSWTEKNIQYF.

This clonotype was seen a few times. The V and J genes are TRBV20-1 and TRBJ2-3; 10 nucleotides match TRBD2. With V trimmed by 8 bases and J by 0 bases, 5 bases remained unmatched. Germline loops: CDR1 DFQATT, CDR2 SNEGSKA (reference sequence). The CDR3 consists of 14 residues. DNA for the CDR3: TGCAGTAGAAGCGGGAGGGGGAGCACAGATACGCAGTATTTT. It yields the protein CSRSGRGSTDTQYF.

This clonotype occurred many times. This chain joins TRBV6-2 or TRBV6-3 and TRBJ2-3, with D unresolved. The V gene lost 4 bases and the J gene lost 2 bases, with 4 bases spanning the gap. Germline V gene sequence: CDR1 MNHEY, CDR2 SVGEGT. The CDR3 is made up of 12 amino acids. CDR3 coding DNA: TGTGCCAGCAGTTCTACCACAGATACGCAGTATTTT. It specifies CASSSTTDTQYF.

The rearrangement links TRBV12-5 to TRBJ1-1, with D unclear. Deletions cut 3 bases from V and 0 bases from J, with 8 bases between. The V gene's germline CDR1 is LGHNT and CDR2 FRNRAP. This CDR3 contains 14 residues. As DNA, the CDR3 is TGTGCTAGTGGTTTAGAGATGATGAACACTGAAGCTTTCTTT. It specifies CASGLEMMNTEAFF. The full variable domain, in which reference TRBV12-5 and TRBJ1-1 provide the parts outside the CDR3, is DARVTQTPRHKVTEMGQEVTMRCQPILGHNTVFWYRQTMMQGLELLAYFRNRAPLDDSGMPKDRFSAEMPDATLATLKIQPSEPRDSAVYFCASGLEMMNTEAFFGQGTRLTVV.

The J gene is TRBJ2-6, the V gene TRBV28, with 8 bases aligning to TRBD1. The CDR3 spans 18 residues. The V and J ends lost 4 bases and 0 bases, in that order; junction bases with no gene match: 8. The germline V gene encodes CDR1 MDHEN and CDR2 SYDVKM. The CDR3 region has the DNA TGTGCCAGCAGTTATCTAGGACAGGGCACCTCTGGGGCCAACGTCCTGACTTTC. Protein sequence: CASSYLGQGTSGANVLTF.

This clonotype was seen more than once but under ten times. The J gene is TRBJ1-6, the V gene TRBV25-1, with D possibly matching TRBD1 (6 bases). Trimming shortened V by 6 bases and J by 6 bases, and 12 bases separated the two germline ends. The CDR3 length is 14 residues. From germline, CDR1 is MGHDK and CDR2 SYGVNS. This chain's CDR3 is CASRAGTSNSPLHF. Written as DNA, the CDR3 is TGTGCCAGCAGGGCCGGGACAAGTAATTCACCCCTCCACTTT.

This CDR3 is CASSLTSRDIQYF. The CDR3 coding sequence is TGTGCCAGCAGCCTAACAAGCCGGGACATTCAGTACTTC. The V call is TRBV5-6, the J call TRBJ2-4; D call uncertain. V lost 4 bases and J 8 bases, leaving 13 bases between the germline ends. Germline loops: CDR1 SGHDT, CDR2 YYEEEE. This CDR3 has 13 amino acids.

Many counts were recorded for this clonotype. The genes are TRBV5-1 and TRBJ2-1; 8 positions agree with TRBD1. Trimming removed 5 bases from V and 12 bases from J; junction bases left unmatched: 16. CDR1 is SGHRS and CDR2 is YFSETQ in the germline V gene. The CDR3 length is 15 residues. CDR3 loop: CASSPRTGISEGQFF. CDR3 nucleotides: TGCGCCAGCAGTCCCCGGACAGGGATAAGTGAAGGGCAGTTCTTC.

The chain uses TRBV29-1 and TRBJ1-2; D unclear. The CDR3 consists of 11 residues. Trimming left V 7 bases short and J 3 bases short, with 9 bases between. Germline CDR1 and CDR2: SQVTM and ANQGSEA. CDR3 sequence reads: CSAPTHYGYTF. CDR3 nucleotides: TGCAGCGCTCCGACTCACTATGGCTACACCTTC.